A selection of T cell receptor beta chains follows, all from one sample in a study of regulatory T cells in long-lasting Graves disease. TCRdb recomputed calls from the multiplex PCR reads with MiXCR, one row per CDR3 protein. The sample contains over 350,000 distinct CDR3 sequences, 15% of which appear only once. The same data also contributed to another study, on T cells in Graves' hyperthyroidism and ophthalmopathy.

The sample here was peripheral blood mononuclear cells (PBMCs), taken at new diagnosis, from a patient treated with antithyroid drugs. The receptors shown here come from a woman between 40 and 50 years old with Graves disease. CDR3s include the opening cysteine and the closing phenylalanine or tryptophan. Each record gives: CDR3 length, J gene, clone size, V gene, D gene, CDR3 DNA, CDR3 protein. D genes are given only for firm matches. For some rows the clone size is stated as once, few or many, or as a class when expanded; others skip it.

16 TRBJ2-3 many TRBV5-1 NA TGCGCCAGCAGCCTAGTGGGTCGGTCCGGTACAGATACGCAGTATTTT CASSLVGRSGTDTQYF
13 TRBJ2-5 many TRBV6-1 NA TGTGCCAGCAGAGGCTTCTCGGGGGAGACCCAGTACTTC CASRGFSGETQYF
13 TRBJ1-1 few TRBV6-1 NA TGTGCCAGCAGAATACAGGGGAACACTGAAGCTTTCTTT CASRIQGNTEAFF
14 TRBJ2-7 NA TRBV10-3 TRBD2 TGTGCCGTCAGGAGGACTAGAGAGAAGCGCGAGCAGTACTTC CAVRRTREKREQYF
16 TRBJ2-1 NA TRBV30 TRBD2 TGTGCCTGGCCCAATCATACTAGCGGGAGCCATTGTGAGCAGTTCTTC CAWPNHTSGSHCEQFF
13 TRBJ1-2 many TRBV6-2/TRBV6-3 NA TGTGCCAGCAGGTTGGACCTCGACTATGGCTACACCTTC CASRLDLDYGYTF
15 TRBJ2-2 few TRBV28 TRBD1 TGTGCCAGCAGTCTTACAGGGGGCAGGGGCGGGGAGCCGTTTTTT CASSLTGGRGGEPFF
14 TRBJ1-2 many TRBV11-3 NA TGTGCCAGCAGCTCCCCGGGGAGGAGCTATGGCTACACCTTC CASSSPGRSYGYTF
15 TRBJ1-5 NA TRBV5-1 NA TGCGCCAGCAGCTTGGAGGGGTTGGGATATCAGCCCCAGCATTTT CASSLEGLGYQPQHF
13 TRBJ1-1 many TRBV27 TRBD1 TGTGCCAGCAGATTACAGGGGAGCACTGAAGCTTTCTTT CASRLQGSTEAFF
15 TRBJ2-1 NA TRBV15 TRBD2 TGTGCCACCAGCAGAGAGGGAGGGGCGCACGATGAGCGGTTCTTC CATSREGGAHDERFF
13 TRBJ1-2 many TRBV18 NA TGTGCCAGCTCACCGAATACTAACTATGGCTACACCTTC CASSPNTNYGYTF
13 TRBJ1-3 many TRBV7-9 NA TGTGCCAGCAGCTTACGGGAAGGAAACACCATATATTTT CASSLREGNTIYF
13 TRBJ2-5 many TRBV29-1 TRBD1 TGCAGCGTCGCAGGACAGGACCAAGAGACCCAGTACTTC CSVAGQDQETQYF
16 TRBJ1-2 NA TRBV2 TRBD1 TGTGCCAGCAGGCCCTATCGGACAGGGGGTCCATATGGCTACACCTTC CASRPYRTGGPYGYTF
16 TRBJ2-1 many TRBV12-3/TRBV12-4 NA TGTGCCAGCAGTTTAGCTGAGGGAGTCAGTGAGAGTGAGCAGTTCTTC CASSLAEGVSESEQFF
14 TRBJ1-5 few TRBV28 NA TGTGCCAGCAGTCCTCAAGGGGGGCATCAGCCCCAGCATTTT CASSPQGGHQPQHF
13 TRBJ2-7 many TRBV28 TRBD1 TGTGCGATACCGGGACAGGGGGTGCACGAGCAGTACTTC CAIPGQGVHEQYF
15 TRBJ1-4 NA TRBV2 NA TGTGCCAGCAGTGAAGGGGAGTCTACTAATGAAAAACTGTTTTTT CASSEGESTNEKLFF
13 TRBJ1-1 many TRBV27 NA TGTGCCAGCATCCTCGGTTGGGGCACTGAAGCTTTCTTT CASILGWGTEAFF
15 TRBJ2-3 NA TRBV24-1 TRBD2 TGTGCCACCAGTGATTTTGCGGGAGTAGCAGATACGCAGTATTTT CATSDFAGVADTQYF
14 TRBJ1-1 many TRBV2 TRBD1 TGTGCCAGCAGGGGACAGGTATTGAACACTGAAGCTTTCTTT CASRGQVLNTEAFF
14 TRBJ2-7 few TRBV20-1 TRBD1 TGCAGTGCTGCTTCCGGGACAGGGTTGGACGAGCAGTACTTC CSAASGTGLDEQYF
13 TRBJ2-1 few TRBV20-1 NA TGCAGTGCGCCTAAGGGGCCCTACAATGAGCAGTTCTTC CSAPKGPYNEQFF
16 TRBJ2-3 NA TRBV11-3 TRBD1 TGTGCCAGCAGCCCCTGGGACAGGGGGGTGACAGATACGCAGTATTTT CASSPWDRGVTDTQYF
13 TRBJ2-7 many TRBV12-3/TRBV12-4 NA TGTGCCAGCAACCAAATGGGAGGGGGCGAGCAGTACTTC CASNQMGGGEQYF
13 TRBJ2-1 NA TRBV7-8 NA TGTGCCAGCAGCAGGACAGATCGCCATGAGCAGTTCTTC CASSRTDRHEQFF
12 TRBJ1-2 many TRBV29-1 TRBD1 TGCAGCGGGGGACAGGATAGCTATGGCTACACCTTC CSGGQDSYGYTF
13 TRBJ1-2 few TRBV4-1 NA TGCGCCAGCAGCACAAGCGAACGCTATGGCTACACCTTC CASSTSERYGYTF
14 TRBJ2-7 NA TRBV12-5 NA TGTGCTAGTGGTTTGTGGGACAAGGCCTACGAGCAGTACTTC CASGLWDKAYEQYF
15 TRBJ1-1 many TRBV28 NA TGTGCCAGCAGCCTTACAGGGTCGGGGAACACTGAAGCTTTCTTT CASSLTGSGNTEAFF
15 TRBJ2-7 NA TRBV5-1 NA TGCGCCAGCAGCTTACTAGCTCAGAGCTCCTACGAGCAGTACTTC CASSLLAQSSYEQYF
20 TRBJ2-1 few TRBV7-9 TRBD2 TGTGCCAGCAGCAAACAGGTGGGGACTAGCGGGAGAGGAACCTACAATGAGCAGTTCTTC CASSKQVGTSGRGTYNEQFF
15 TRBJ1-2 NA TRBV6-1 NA TGTGCCAGCAGTCCCCCGGGGCGGCCTAACTATGGCTACACCTTC CASSPPGRPNYGYTF
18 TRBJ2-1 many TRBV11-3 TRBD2 TGTGCCAGCAGCTTGGGAGGATACGGGACTAGCAGATACAATGAGCAGTTCTTC CASSLGGYGTSRYNEQFF
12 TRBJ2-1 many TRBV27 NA TGTGCCAGCAGCTCGGAGAGCGATGAGCAGTTCTTC CASSSESDEQFF